Reported below is one T cell receptor (beta chain). Its antigen is unknown. Use of 60 Vbeta and 13 Jbeta primers characterized the PCR. The protocol was immunoSEQ multiplex PCR, while the TCRdb copy is restricted to in-frame clones and leaves out a portion. The sample records about 92,000 clones, roughly four fifths being singletons. These data belong to a study of cytomegalovirus exposure and HLA in healthy donors. The CDR3 has 15 residues. Germline CDR1 reads LNHNV; CDR2 reads YYDKDF (reference sequence). Trimming took off 3 bases at V and 3 bases at J, with 14 bases between the two ends. Study-wide points: Relative to the approximately 660-donor mean, N-insertions were reportedly fewer in an Asian-associated ancestry cluster in a later analysis. Follow-up analysis later connected one missense variant in DCLRE1C with trimming of TCR beta V- and J-genes. The study put 150 to 200 TCR beta chains on its list as cytomegalovirus-associated.

This receptor was taken from a woman younger than 35 in good health and CMV-seropositive. Specimen: PBMCs. The chain links TRBV15 to TRBJ1-2, with a tentative D call TRBD1 (6 bases). The CDR3 nucleotides read TGTGCCACCAGCAGGGAAGGACAGCGACACTATGGCTACACCTTC. Translating it yields CATSREGQRHYGYTF. Full variable domain (outside the CDR3, taken from reference TRBV15 and TRBJ1-2): DAMVIQNPRYQVTQFGKPVTLSCSQTLNHNVMYWYQQKSSQAPKLLFHYYDKDFNNEADTPDNFQSRRPNTSFCFLDIRSPGLGDTAMYLCATSREGQRHYGYTFGSGTRLTVV.